This T cell receptor beta chain was retrieved from a study of metastatic and nonmetastatic thyroid tumors. At the level of the study: Comparison of repertoires was carried out across blood and tumor or nodule tissue from malignant and benign thyroid patients.

No patient received treatment before thyroid surgery. Findings and caveats of the study: Compared with benign nodules, malignant thyroid tumors were reported to have significantly higher TCR beta diversity in both blood and tumor.

A word on this clone: Its matching antigen is unknown.

In the original processing: A papillary thyroid cancer distant-metastasis classifier was built from CDR3 differences across clinicopathological groups. Through MiXCR, TCRdb re-clonotyped the PCR reads. The V and J calls here are based on TCRdb, not the publication. The sample has about 32,000 clones, around a quarter seen once. The receptor was derived from a female donor with papillary thyroid cancer or a benign thyroid nodule (not recorded which). Some clones in this sample may be carry-over from other donors' samples. The sample was blood.

The CDR3 DNA reads TGTGCCAGCAGCCAAGATACTTGGGCCCGGGGATCCTACGAGCAGTACTTC. Encoded protein: CASSQDTWARGSYEQYF. The chain uses TRBV3-1 and TRBJ2-7, with D possibly matching TRBD2 (5 bases). Germline CDR1 reads LGHDT; CDR2 reads YNNKEL (reference sequence). Trimming cost V 0 bases and J 1 base, with 16 bases left between them. The CDR3 extends over 17 amino acids.